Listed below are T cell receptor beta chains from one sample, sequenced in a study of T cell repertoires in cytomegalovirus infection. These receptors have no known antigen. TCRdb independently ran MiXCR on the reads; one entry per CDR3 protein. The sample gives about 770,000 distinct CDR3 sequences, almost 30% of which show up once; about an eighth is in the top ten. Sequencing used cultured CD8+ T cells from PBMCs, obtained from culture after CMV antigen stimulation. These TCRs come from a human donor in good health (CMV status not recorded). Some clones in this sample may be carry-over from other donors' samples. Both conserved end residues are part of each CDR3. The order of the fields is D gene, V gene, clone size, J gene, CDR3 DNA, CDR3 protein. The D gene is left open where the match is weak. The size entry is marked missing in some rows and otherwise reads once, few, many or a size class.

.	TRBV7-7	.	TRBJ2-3	TGTGCTAGCAGCTTAGCAGCTGGGCAGGGCATTCTAGATACGCAGTATTTT	CASSLAAGQGILDTQYF
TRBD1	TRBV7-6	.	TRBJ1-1	TGTGCCAGCAGCACTGACAGGGGGCGAGTGAACACTGAAGCTTTCTTT	CASSTDRGRVNTEAFF
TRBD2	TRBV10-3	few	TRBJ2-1	TGTGCCATCAGTGAGCCGGGGACTAGCGGGGAGAATGAGCAGTTCTTC	CAISEPGTSGENEQFF
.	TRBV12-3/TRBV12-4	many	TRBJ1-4	TGTGCCAGCAGTTTCTATGGGTTTAATGAAAAACTGTTTTTT	CASSFYGFNEKLFF
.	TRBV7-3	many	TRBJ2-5	TGTGCCAGCATCCCATATACACCGGGGGACGGGGGATTGAAAGAGACCCAGTACTTC	CASIPYTPGDGGLKETQYF
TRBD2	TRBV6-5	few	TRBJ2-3	TGTGCCAGCAGTTACTCGGGACTAGCGGGGTTGGATACGCAGTATTTT	CASSYSGLAGLDTQYF
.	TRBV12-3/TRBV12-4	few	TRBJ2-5	TGTGCCAGCAGTTCCACCAGTCGGGGCGCCCAGTACTTC	CASSSTSRGAQYF
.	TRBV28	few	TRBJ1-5	TGTGCCAGCAGGCCCCGGGGGCTTGGAGGACAGCCCCAGCATTTT	CASRPRGLGGQPQHF
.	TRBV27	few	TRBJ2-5	TGTGCCAGCAGTTTATCGACTAGTTGGGAGACCCAGTACTTC	CASSLSTSWETQYF
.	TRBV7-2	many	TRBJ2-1	TGTGCCACCGCTGGCAGTCCTTCCTACAATGAGCAGTTCTTC	CATAGSPSYNEQFF
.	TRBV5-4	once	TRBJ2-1	TGTGCCAGCAGCCCCTCATCTAGCCCTGAGCAGTTCTTC	CASSPSSSPEQFF
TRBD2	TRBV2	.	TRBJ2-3	TGTGCCAGCAGACCGCCGGGACTAGGAAGTTCAAAAACAGATACGCAGTATTTT	CASRPPGLGSSKTDTQYF
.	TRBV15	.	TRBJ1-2	TGTGCCACCAGGGGGACATCCTATGGCTACACCTTC	CATRGTSYGYTF
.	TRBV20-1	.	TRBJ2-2	TGCAGTGCTAGAGACCGCACAGGGACCGGGGAGCTGTTTTTT	CSARDRTGTGELFF
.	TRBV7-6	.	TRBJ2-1	TGTGCCAGCGGCCCCCTTGGGGGGTTCAATGAGCAGTTCTTC	CASGPLGGFNEQFF
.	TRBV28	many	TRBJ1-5	TGTGCCAGCAGTTTCAGCAGGGTTCAGCCCCAGCATTTT	CASSFSRVQPQHF
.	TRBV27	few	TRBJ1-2	TGTGCCAGCAGTGATGGGGGGCCCTACACCTTC	CASSDGGPYTF
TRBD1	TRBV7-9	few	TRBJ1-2	TGTGCCAGCAGCTTCCCCGGGACAGGGAATGGCTACACCTTC	CASSFPGTGNGYTF
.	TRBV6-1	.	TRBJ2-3	TGTGCCAGCAGTGGAGGGGATTCTCGCCCAGATACGCAGTATTTT	CASSGGDSRPDTQYF
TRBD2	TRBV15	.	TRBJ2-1	TGTGCCACATCGAGCGGGGCCAAGGATGAGCAGTTCTTC	CATSSGAKDEQFF
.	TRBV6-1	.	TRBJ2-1	TGTGCCAGCACCGGGGAGGCCTACAATGAGCAGTTCTTC	CASTGEAYNEQFF
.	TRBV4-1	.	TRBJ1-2	TGCGCCAGCAGCGAGGGGGACGGTATAAACTATGGCTACACCTTC	CASSEGDGINYGYTF
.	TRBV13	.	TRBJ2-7	TGTGCCAGCAGCCAAGATGGGATGTATGAGCAGTACTTC	CASSQDGMYEQYF
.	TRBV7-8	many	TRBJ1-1	TGTGCCAGCAGCTTACTCCGTACTGACACTGAAGCTTTCTTT	CASSLLRTDTEAFF
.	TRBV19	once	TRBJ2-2	TGTGCCAGTAGTATCGACAGTTCCGGGGAGCTGTTTTTT	CASSIDSSGELFF
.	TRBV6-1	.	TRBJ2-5	TGTGCCAGCAGTGCCCTCCAAGAGACCCAGTACTTC	CASSALQETQYF